This paragraph reports one TCR beta chain. What it binds is not known. The source of the sample is a study of cytomegalovirus exposure and HLA in healthy donors. The CDR3 sequence is 13 residues long. CDR1 is SGDLS and CDR2 is YYNGEE in the germline V gene. V was clipped by 6 bases and J by 4 bases, with 13 bases between them. Whole-study findings and limits: Immune exposure was documented only through CMV serostatus. Association with HLA alleles at 0.05 false discovery rate was found for 17,000 or so TCR beta sequences in a later analysis. Through in vitro validation, a few CMV-associated chains were shown to be specific for CMV antigens.

The PCR contained 60 Vbeta and 13 Jbeta primers. The data were produced by immunoSEQ multiplex PCR, yet TCRdb's version contains in-frame clones alone and is incomplete. Of approximately 180,000 clones listed, roughly 80% were seen once; the top ten hold about 1.6%. This chain links TRBV9 with TRBJ1-2; D uncertain. Material: PBMCs. The source is a woman in her fifties or sixties in good health and CMV-seronegative. The CDR3 sequence: CASTSGDGYGYTF. The CDR3 DNA sequence: TGTGCCAGCACGTCCGGTGATGGCTATGGCTACACCTTC.